This T cell receptor beta chain came from a study of T cells in Graves' hyperthyroidism and ophthalmopathy. Whole-study context: The initial diagnosis was the point when peripheral blood was collected, ahead of any treatment.

Amplified TCR beta CDR3 regions came from RNA transcripts. The HTBI primer set was used in a first-round RT-PCR of the TCR CDR3. Using its own MiXCR run on the multiplex PCR reads, TCRdb lists one record per CDR3 protein. The sample has more than 550,000 distinct CDR3 sequences, roughly 17% seen once. This clonotype occurred many times. Diagnosis of hyperthyroidism was new in patients aged 18 to 65, and its duration was under 2 months. Diagnoses rested on clinical symptoms, serum thyroxine and TRAb, thyroid ultrasound and orbital computed tomography. The PBMCs had their origin in around 10 ml of fresh peripheral blood. The receptor was isolated from a man between 45 and 60 years old with Graves' hyperthyroidism. The sequenced sample was blood.

CDR3 sequence (DNA): TGTGCCAGCAGCAAAAAGAAGGAGACCCAGTACTTC. This codes for CASSKKKETQYF. The chain is built from TRBV7-2 and TRBJ2-5; no firm D call. V was pared by 5 bases and J by 5 bases, with 9 bases between. Germline-derived CDR1 and CDR2 are SGHTA and FQGNSA. This CDR3 region has 12 residues.